One T cell receptor (beta chain) is described in this entry. No cognate antigen has been identified for it. Base qualities are not recorded, but no much larger clone differs from it by a single base. Trimming removed 1 base from V and 2 bases from J, leaving 9 bases between the germline ends. Spanning cysteine to phenylalanine, the CDR3 consists of 14 amino acids. The entry retains the CDR3 DNA only, 42 bases that are in frame from base 1. CDR1 and CDR2 were assigned from the germline V gene as SGDLS and YYNGEE. These data are taken from a study of blood T cell repertoires in COVID-19 (dated by TCRdb to the early 2020s). Regarding the research as a whole: Samples covering the acute and convalescent phases of COVID-19 were provided by collaborators in the United States, Italy and Spain. The material from the prospective study consisted of cDNA or gDNA derived from T cells, B-cell-depleted T cells, or PBMCs. Where available, HLA class I and class II types were obtained from metadata supplied by the sample provider rather than from assay-based typing. The repertoires were released in a freely available public database intended as a resource for research on the immune response to SARS-CoV-2. The samples were drawn from the first 160 participants of the ongoing ImmuneRACE study and from some 1,300 subjects provided by 6 global collaborators. The dataset comprised deeply sampled blood TCRbeta repertoires from subjects exposed to, actively infected with, or recovered from COVID-19. Sample metadata almost always included a de-identified subject ID, COVID-19 status, age in years and sex. What the research found in general, with its limitations: The quantity of clinical and demographic metadata differed by source and by participant and was supplied without curation.

TCRbeta CDR3 regions were amplified from genomic DNA using the immunoSEQ Assay, a bias-controlled multiplex PCR. The original pipeline was this. Within the assay, amplification of reference gene primers was used to estimate how many nucleated cells each sample contained. Sequence reads were collapsed and filtered to measure the absolute abundance of every unique TCRbeta CDR3 rearrangement. For each sample, productive Simpson clonality was calculated as the square root of Simpson's diversity index across productive rearrangements. The clones in this table, taken by TCRdb from immuneACCESS, are in-frame only. Not every clone is retained; where verified, under half of the shortfall comes from an unresolved V gene, and the cause of the rest is unknown. Clone size and the V and J calls come from that table; the DNA yielded D and trimming. Counted in this sample were 200,000 to 300,000 clones; roughly 86% of them appeared once. The ten largest account for around 2.9% of the sample.

Another Seattle source contributed samples from volunteer blood donors who had recovered from COVID-19. Collaborating institutions collected whole blood in K2EDTA tubes following their own protocols. For TCRbeta analysis, collaborators shipped samples as frozen whole blood, isolated PBMCs, or DNA extracted from either of those sample types. The chain employs TRBV9 and TRBJ2-5; no D segment can be confidently identified. The TCR was taken from a woman aged 25 to 45 who had recovered from COVID-19. Material for sequencing was peripheral blood. The nucleotide sequence is given as TGTGCCAGCAGCGTAAGCCTCATTCAAGAGACCCAGTACTTC. The translation is CASSVSLIQETQYF.